Presented here are 5 T cell receptor beta chains from one specimen sequenced in a study of T-cell reconstitution after alpha-beta-depleted transplantation in children. The authors prepared the TCRbeta library with unique molecular identifiers. Using its own MiXCR run on the PCR reads, TCRdb lists one record per CDR3 protein. The table includes 200,000 or so distinct CDR3 sequences, roughly 6.3% detected once. Source: PBMCs, taken before TCRalphabeta/CD19-depleted stem cell transplant. These receptors were obtained from a girl less than two years old with combined immunodeficiency, due to receive a stem cell transplant.

This clonotype was counted ten times or more. The V call is TRBV28, the J call TRBJ2-3, with a weak D call TRBD2 (5 bases). CDR3 size: 14 residues. Germline CDR1 and CDR2: MDHEN and SYDVKM. Trimming cost V 6 bases and J 0 bases, with 10 bases left between them. The DNA of the CDR3 is TGTGCCAGCAGGCCAGCGGTAAGCACAGATACGCAGTATTTT. Protein sequence: CASRPAVSTDTQYF.

There are many counts of this clonotype. The genes are TRBV4-1 and TRBJ2-4, with TRBD2 as a possible D gene (6 bases). Per the germline V gene, CDR1 is MGHRA and CDR2 is YSYEKL. Trimming removed 2 bases from V and 4 bases from J, with 21 bases in between. This CDR3 contains 18 residues. Here the CDR3 DNA reads TGCGCCAGCAGCCAACCCGGGGGTGGTATAACTGAAAAAAACATTCAGTACTTC. This gives the protein CASSQPGGGITEKNIQYF.

This clonotype was detected many times. The gene calls are TRBV7-8 and TRBJ2-1, with D tentatively TRBD1 or TRBD2 (5 bases each). The CDR3 totals 12 residues. V lost 1 base and J 15 bases, leaving 13 bases between the germline ends. CDR1 SGHVS and CDR2 FQNEAQ come from the germline V gene. As DNA, the CDR3 is TGTGCCAGCAGCTTAGGGGGCGAGGGTGCGTTCTTC. Translated, it gives CASSLGGEGAFF.

The chain carries TRBV9 and TRBJ1-3, with 10 positions matching TRBD1. V shed 4 bases and J 3 bases; nucleotides not matched to a gene: 4. CDR1 is SGDLS and CDR2 is YYNGEE in the germline V gene. The CDR3 has 15 residues. This CDR3 reads CASSLDRGHGNTIYF. CDR3 DNA: TGTGCCAGCAGCCTAGACAGGGGGCATGGAAACACCATATATTTT.

A word on this clonotype: A read error may explain this, as a much larger clone is one base away. The genes are TRBV6-2 or TRBV6-3 and TRBJ2-2, with 7 bases lining up with TRBD1. The trim removed 3 bases at V and 3 bases at J, leaving 7 bases unmatched. Germline CDR1 and CDR2: MNHEY and SVGEGT. CDR3 length equals 16 residues. Written as DNA, the CDR3 is TGTGCCAGCAGTTATTCTTCCGACAGGGACACCGGGGAGCTGTTTTTT. Amino acids: CASSYSSDRDTGELFF.